The 22 T cell receptor beta chains below all came from one sample that was sequenced in a study of T cell clonality in common variable immunodeficiency. Clones were read by immunoSEQ multiplex PCR, and TCRdb kept only the in-frame ones, dropping some. Listed for the sample are under 45,000 clones, none seen a single time. Sequenced input: peripheral blood mononuclear cells. The receptors come from a person between 18 and 75 years old in good health.

Many counts were recorded for this clone. The read comes to an end 3 residues before the CDR3 does, leaving the germline J gene to fill in the end. The chain is built from TRBV12-3 or TRBV12-4 and TRBJ1-1; 11 nucleotides line up with TRBD1. The CDR3 contains 17 residues. Losses at the gene ends were 6 bases for V and 6 bases for J; bases not matched to a gene: 15. The covered CDR3 bases are TGTGCCAGCAGCGTCGGACAGGGGGCCACACGAGGCCCTGAA. Translating gives CASSVGQGATRGPE. The complete CDR3 protein is CASSVGQGATRGPEAFF.

This clone was seen repeatedly, ten times or more. The read is 3 residues too short to cover the CDR3 end, so that end is filled in from the germline J gene. V gene TRBV5-1 combines with J gene TRBJ2-7; possible D gene TRBD1, 8 bases. The germline CDR1 and CDR2 sequences are SGHRS and YFSETQ. The CDR3 has 14 residues. The V end lost 8 bases, the J end lost 3 bases, and 18 bases lay between the germline ends. This CDR3 is CASRTGTTNYEQYF. The sequenced part of the CDR3 DNA is TGCGCCAGTCGGACAGGGACTACCAACTACGAG.

The table lists this clone with many counts. The read halts 3 residues ahead of the CDR3 end, with the missing end drawn from the germline J gene. J is TRBJ2-2 and V is TRBV7-3; 8 positions agree with TRBD2. The germline gives CDR1 SGHTA, CDR2 FQGTGA. The CDR3 covers 14 residues. J lost 6 bases, V lost 2 bases, and 2 bases had no gene match. The CDR3 bases that were read are TGTGCCAGCAGCTTACAAGCGGGAGCCGGGGAG. Protein: CASSLQAGAGE. The entire CDR3 sequence reads CASSLQAGAGELFF.

This clone was counted ten times or more. The CDR3 extends 3 residues past the end of the read, so its final part is completed from the germline J gene. The chain is built from TRBV6-2 or TRBV6-3 and TRBJ2-1; perhaps TRBD1 as D (6 bases). This CDR3 has 13 residues. Trimming removed 2 bases at V and 7 bases at J, with 9 bases between. The V gene's germline CDR1 is MNHEY and CDR2 SVGEGT. The DNA read from the CDR3 is TGTGCCAGCAGTTACGAGGGGGAAAATGAG. This translates into CASSYEGENE. The complete CDR3 sequence is CASSYEGENEQFF.

This clone was seen ten or more times. Read sequence stops 3 residues before the CDR3 end, and the germline J gene provides the missing end. The J gene is TRBJ2-2, the V gene TRBV20-1; maybe TRBD2 (7 bases). The CDR3 is made up of 14 amino acids. CDR1 and CDR2 from the germline V gene are DFQATT and SNEGSKA (reference sequence). This CDR3 reads CSARMGGANEKLFF. CDR3 DNA (partial): TGCAGTGCTAGAATGGGGGGGGCTAATGAAAAG.

There are a few counts of this clone. A junction end diverges from the germline sequence, so it may reflect a read error. The read is 3 residues too short to cover the CDR3 end, so that end is filled in from the germline J gene. V usage is TRBV7-7 and J usage is TRBJ2-2, with 8 bases identical to TRBD1. The CDR3 has 15 amino acids. The germline CDR1 and CDR2 sequences are SSHAT and FNYEAQ (reference sequence). The sequenced part of the CDR3 DNA is TGTGCTAGCAGCCTACTGTCAGGGGGCAACGGGGAG. The encoded protein is CASSLLSGGNGE. The whole CDR3 region reads CASSLLSGGNGELFF.

In the case of this clone: From the germline J gene comes the end of the CDR3, since the read stops 3 residues before it. The rearrangement joins TRBV30 to TRBJ1-2, with D perhaps TRBD1 (6 bases). Germline V gives CDR1 GTSNPN, CDR2 SVGIG (reference sequence). This CDR3 contains 14 residues. This CDR3 reads CAWGLGQGMYDYTF. The DNA read from the CDR3 is TGTGCCTGGGGGTTGGGGCAGGGGATGTACGAC. Full variable domain (remainder filled in from reference TRBV30 and TRBJ1-2): SQTIHQWPATLVQPVGSPLSLECTVEGTSNPNLYWYRQAAGRGLQLLFYSVGIGQISSEVPQNLSASRPQDRQFILSSKKLLLSDSGFYLCAWGLGQGMYDYTFGSGTRLTVV.

There are many counts of this clone. The sequenced fragment ends 3 residues before the CDR3 boundary, so the rest is inferred from the germline J gene. The chain is built from TRBV20-1 and TRBJ2-1, with 8 bases fitting TRBD2. The ends lost 4 bases at V and 3 bases at J; junction bases unmatched: 5. This CDR3 is built from 14 residues. Germline assignment: CDR1 DFQATT and CDR2 SNEGSKA (reference sequence). CDR3: CSANQRGYYNEQFF. The covered CDR3 bases are TGCAGTGCTAATCAGCGGGGGTACTACAATGAG.

In this sample, this clone turned up many times. The read terminates 3 residues ahead of where the CDR3 ends, so the germline J gene completes it. V is TRBV6-2 or TRBV6-3 and J is TRBJ2-7; TRBD2 agrees at 8 bases. The CDR3 spans 15 residues. After removal of 6 bases from V and 3 bases from J, the junction contained 10 bases not matched to a gene. Germline values: CDR1 MNHEY, CDR2 SVGEGT. Incomplete CDR3 DNA: TGTGCCAGCAGCCTCCCGAGAAGCGGGAGCTACGAG. It yields the protein CASSLPRSGSYE. The complete CDR3 reads CASSLPRSGSYEQYF.

This clone was observed many times. The read comes to an end 3 residues before the CDR3 does, leaving the germline J gene to fill in the end. The genes are TRBV18 and TRBJ2-1, with TRBD2 identical over 7 bases. V gave up 6 bases and J gave up 0 bases; unmatched junction bases: 8. The germline V gene has CDR1 KGHSH and CDR2 LQKENI. This CDR3 is built from 16 residues. This chain's CDR3 is CASSPASGSSYNEQFF. CDR3 DNA (partial): TGTGCCAGCTCCCCCGCTAGCGGTAGCTCCTACAATGAG.

This clone was picked up many times. The read halts 3 residues ahead of the CDR3 end, with the missing end drawn from the germline J gene. The V call is TRBV5-6, the J call TRBJ2-7, with D possibly matching TRBD2 (6 bases). Looked up from germline, CDR1 is SGHDT and CDR2 is YYEEEE. The CDR3 length is 12 residues. V lost 1 base and J lost 6, with 8 bases in between. CDR3: CASSLQAGEQYF. The CDR3 DNA, read in part, is TGTGCCAGCAGCTTGCAAGCGGGCGAG.

This clone showed up many times. The sequence runs out 3 residues before the end of the CDR3; the remainder is reconstructed from the germline J gene. This chain joins TRBV20-1 and TRBJ2-2, with 7 bases fitting TRBD2. Germline CDR1 DFQATT, CDR2 SNEGSKA (reference sequence). This CDR3 comprises 15 residues. Trimming took 1 base from V and 1 from J; bases not matched to a gene: 3. The CDR3 sequence is CSARALAVNTGELFF. The CDR3 bases that were read are TGCAGTGCTAGAGCCCTAGCGGTGAACACCGGGGAG.

This clone was found many times. The CDR3 end falls 3 residues outside the read, so it is completed with the germline J gene. V gene TRBV19 combines with J gene TRBJ1-2; tentatively, D is TRBD1 (5 bases). V gave up 3 bases and J gave up 0 bases, with 11 bases separating them. Germline-derived CDR1 and CDR2 are LNHDA and SQIVND (reference sequence). The CDR3 is 15 amino acids. This CDR3 reads CASSIGPGANYGYTF. CDR3 bases read: TGTGCCAGTAGTATTGGGCCGGGGGCTAACTATGGC.

This clone was seen repeatedly, ten times or more. The read is 3 residues too short to cover the CDR3 end, so that end is filled in from the germline J gene. V and J are TRBV5-6 and TRBJ2-7; maybe TRBD1 (5 bases). The germline CDR1 and CDR2 sequences are SGHDT and YYEEEE. V lost 4 bases and J lost 2, with 13 bases in between. This CDR3 spans 14 amino acids. Incomplete CDR3 DNA: TGTGCCAGCAGCAGCAAAGGGGAACCCTACGAG. Encoded protein: CASSSKGEPYE. The whole CDR3 sequence is CASSSKGEPYEQYF.

The table lists this clone with many counts. The sequenced fragment ends 3 residues before the CDR3 boundary, so the rest is inferred from the germline J gene. V gene TRBV14 combines with J gene TRBJ2-1, with D perhaps matching TRBD1 (5 bases). The CDR3 is 19 amino acids. The V gene's germline CDR1 is SGHDN and CDR2 FVKESK. V lost 2 bases, J lost 1 base, and 21 bases lay in between. The DNA read from the CDR3 is TGTGCCAGCAGCCAAAACCCCTCTAGTAGTCAGGGTTCCTACAATGAG. The encoded protein is CASSQNPSSSQGSYNE. In full, the CDR3 reads CASSQNPSSSQGSYNEQFF.

This clone has just a few counts. The CDR3 end lies 3 residues beyond the end of the read and is filled in from the germline J gene. This chain connects TRBV7-6 to TRBJ2-7, with D possibly TRBD2 on 5 matching bases. V lost 8 bases and J lost 4, with 21 bases in between. This CDR3 has 15 amino acids. Germline loops: CDR1 SGHVS, CDR2 FNYEAQ. The CDR3 bases that were read are TGTGCCAGCCAAGCAGGTTCGGGGATCGGTTACGAG. It is translated as CASQAGSGIGYE. The full CDR3 protein reads CASQAGSGIGYEQYF.

This clone was counted at least ten times. The CDR3 end falls 3 residues outside the read, so it is completed with the germline J gene. The chain joins TRBV10-3 to TRBJ2-3; 12 bases fit TRBD2. V gave up 2 bases and J gave up 6 bases; unmatched junction bases: 9. The germline gives CDR1 ENHRY, CDR2 SYGVKD. The CDR3 is 17 amino acids. CDR3 DNA (partial): TGTGCCATCAGTGAGCCCGATCTAGCGGGAGGGAGGGATACG. Protein product: CAISEPDLAGGRDT. The full CDR3 protein is CAISEPDLAGGRDTQYF.

This clone was observed at least ten times. The sequenced fragment ends 3 residues before the CDR3 boundary, so the rest is inferred from the germline J gene. This chain links TRBV5-6 with TRBJ2-7; 7 nucleotides match TRBD2. CDR3 length: 15 amino acids. Trimming at V came to 4 bases and at J to 3 bases, leaving 10 bases not matched to a gene. Per germline, CDR1 SGHDT and CDR2 YYEEEE. The CDR3 bases that were read are TGTGCCAGCAGCCCGGCGTTGGGGGGGGGCTACGAG. Amino acid sequence: CASSPALGGGYE. Given in full, the CDR3 is CASSPALGGGYEQYF. Based on the CDR3 plus reference TRBV5-6 and TRBJ2-7, the full variable domain is DAGVTQSPTHLIKTRGQQVTLRCSPKSGHDTVSWYQQALGQGPQFIFQYYEEEERQRGNFPDRFSGHQFPNYSSELNVNALLLGDSALYLCASSPALGGGYEQYFGPGTRLTVT.

This clone was detected only a few times. The read is 3 residues too short to cover the CDR3 end, so that end is filled in from the germline J gene. The rearrangement uses TRBV18 and TRBJ1-2, with unresolved D. Per germline, CDR1 KGHSH and CDR2 LQKENI. The CDR3 runs to 12 residues. The CDR3 region is CASSPEIDDYTF. The covered CDR3 bases are TGTGCCAGCTCACCAGAGATAGATGAC.

This clone occurred a few times. The CDR3 end is not reached by the read, which stops 3 residues before it; the germline J gene fills it in. The chain combines TRBV20-1 with TRBJ1-5, with D perhaps TRBD1 (6 bases). V was clipped by 0 bases and J by 7 bases, with 13 bases between them. This CDR3 contains 14 residues. Germline loops: CDR1 DFQATT, CDR2 SNEGSKA (reference sequence). The CDR3 protein is CSARDGGGRQPQHF. The part of the CDR3 DNA that was read is TGCAGTGCTAGAGATGGGGGGGGCAGGCAGCCC.

This clone was seen at least ten times. Sequencing ends 3 residues short of the CDR3 end; the germline J gene provides the rest. The chain couples TRBV24-1 to TRBJ2-3, with 8 bases lining up with TRBD1. The CDR3 loop spans 15 amino acids. Germline CDR1 is KGHDR and CDR2 is SFDVKD. The ends lost 4 bases at V and 3 bases at J; junction bases unmatched: 5. CDR3 loop: CATSETRGLTDTQYF. The covered CDR3 bases are TGTGCCACCAGTGAGACCAGGGGGCTGACAGATACG.

This clone was seen many times. The read ends 3 residues before the CDR3 terminus; that terminus is restored from the germline J gene. The chain is built from TRBV20-1 and TRBJ2-1, with TRBD2 matching 8 bases. Trimming took 0 bases from V and 4 from J; bases not matched to a gene: 14. Germline V gene sequence: CDR1 DFQATT, CDR2 SNEGSKA (reference sequence). There are 18 residues in the CDR3. The covered CDR3 bases are TGCAGTGCTAGAGATTTAGGAGTAGGGACTAGATCTTACAATGAG. Amino acid sequence: CSARDLGVGTRSYNE. The entire CDR3 sequence reads CSARDLGVGTRSYNEQFF.